This paragraph reports one T cell receptor (beta chain). The data are from a study of blood T cell repertoires in COVID-19. Repertoires were generated with immunoSEQ multiplex PCR, while TCRdb's copy carries only in-frame clones and drops some. The table records fewer than 350,000 clones, about nine tenths of them present only once. The CDR3 totals 15 residues. Germline CDR1 is ENHRY and CDR2 is SYGVKD. Trimming removed 5 bases from V and 6 bases from J; junction bases left unmatched: 8. V usage is TRBV10-3 and J usage is TRBJ2-1, with 9 bases matching TRBD2. Sequenced material: PBMCs or T cells enriched from blood (not recorded which). The clonotype was recovered from a man in his 60s who had recovered from COVID-19. CDR3 nucleotides: TGTGCCATCAGTCCCAGGACTAGCGAGTTCAATGAGCAGTTCTTC. The encoded protein is CAISPRTSEFNEQFF.